This is a list of T cell receptor beta chains from one sample in a study of cytomegalovirus exposure and HLA in healthy donors. Clones were read by immunoSEQ multiplex PCR, and TCRdb kept only the in-frame ones, dropping some. Of roughly 290,000 clones listed, over 85% are singletons. Sequencing was performed on PBMCs. The receptors derive from a woman aged 18-29 years in good health and CMV-seronegative. Both conserved end residues are part of each CDR3. The order of the fields is clone size, D gene, V gene, J gene, CDR3 protein, CDR3 DNA. A D gene is named only where the DNA matches it firmly. Not every row has a clone size; where given, it reads once, few, many or a size class.

.,.,TRBV6-4,TRBJ1-5,CASRPAPGPPGANSNQPQHF,TGTGCCAGCAGACCCGCTCCGGGACCCCCAGGGGCTAATAGCAATCAGCCCCAGCATTTT
.,TRBD1,TRBV11-3,TRBJ2-7,CASSPGTGGSYEQYF,TGTGCCAGCAGCCCGGGGACAGGGGGCTCCTACGAGCAGTACTTC
.,TRBD1,TRBV6-6,TRBJ1-1,CASRTFRQGVNTEAFF,TGTGCCAGCAGGACTTTTAGACAGGGGGTAAACACTGAAGCTTTCTTT
.,.,TRBV9,TRBJ1-4,CASSAETGSTNEKLFF,TGTGCCAGCAGCGCGGAAACAGGGTCAACTAATGAAAAACTGTTTTTT
once,.,TRBV4-1,TRBJ2-7,CASSQEGPREQYF,TGCGCCAGCAGCCAAGAGGGGCCTAGAGAGCAGTACTTC
.,.,TRBV4-1,TRBJ2-7,CASSLNRDYEQYF,TGCGCCAGCAGTCTGAACAGGGACTACGAGCAGTACTTC
.,.,TRBV7-9,TRBJ2-1,CASSLKGGGRGDNEQFF,TGTGCCAGCAGCTTGAAAGGGGGGGGCCGCGGGGACAATGAGCAGTTCTTC
.,.,TRBV2,TRBJ1-6,CASSRGGLNSPLHF,TGTGCCAGCAGTCGGGGGGGCTTGAATTCACCCCTCCACTTT
once,.,TRBV19,TRBJ1-5,CASSIVAGEDQPQHF,TGTGCCAGTAGTATAGTAGCGGGGGAGGATCAGCCCCAGCATTTT
.,.,TRBV6-5,TRBJ1-5,CASSPGSWQPQHF,TGTGCCAGCAGTCCAGGGTCTTGGCAGCCCCAGCATTTT
few,.,TRBV2,TRBJ1-5,CASTPGEFQPQHF,TGTGCCAGCACCCCTGGGGAGTTTCAGCCCCAGCATTTT
.,.,TRBV9,TRBJ1-3,CASSAYGTPGNTIYF,TGTGCCAGCAGCGCCTACGGGACACCTGGAAACACCATATATTTT
.,.,TRBV10-1,TRBJ2-1,CASGGSYNEQFF,TGCGCCAGCGGGGGGTCCTACAATGAGCAGTTCTTC
.,TRBD1,TRBV5-1,TRBJ1-6,CASSLVGQGRNSPLHF,TGCGCCAGCAGCTTGGTGGGACAGGGGCGTAATTCACCCCTCCACTTT
.,.,TRBV30,TRBJ1-1,CAWSVLPPPGVTEAFF,TGTGCCTGGAGTGTTTTGCCTCCGCCAGGGGTCACTGAAGCTTTCTTT
.,TRBD1,TRBV29-1,TRBJ1-1,CRGRETGNGTEAFF,TGCAGAGGAAGAGAGACAGGGAATGGCACTGAAGCTTTCTTT
.,.,TRBV6-5,TRBJ1-6,CASSYEVVGNSPLHF,TGTGCCAGCAGTTACGAAGTAGTTGGTAATTCACCCCTCCACTTT
.,TRBD2,TRBV6-1,TRBJ2-2,CASRERGGLAGELFF,TGTGCCAGCAGGGAGCGGGGGGGCCTTGCCGGGGAGCTGTTTTTT